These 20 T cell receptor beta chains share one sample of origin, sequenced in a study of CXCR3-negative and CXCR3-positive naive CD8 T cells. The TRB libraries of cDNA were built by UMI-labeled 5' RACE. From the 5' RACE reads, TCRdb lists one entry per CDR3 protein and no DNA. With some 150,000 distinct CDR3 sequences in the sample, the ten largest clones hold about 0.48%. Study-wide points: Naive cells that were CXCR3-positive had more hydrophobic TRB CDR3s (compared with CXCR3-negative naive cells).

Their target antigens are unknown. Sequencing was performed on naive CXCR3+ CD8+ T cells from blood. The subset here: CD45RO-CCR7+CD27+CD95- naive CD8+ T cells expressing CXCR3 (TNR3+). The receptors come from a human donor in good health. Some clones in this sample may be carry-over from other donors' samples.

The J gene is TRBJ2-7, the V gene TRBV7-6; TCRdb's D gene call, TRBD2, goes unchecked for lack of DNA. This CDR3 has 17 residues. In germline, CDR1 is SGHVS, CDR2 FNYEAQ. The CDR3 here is CASSLDAGPSGTYEQYF.

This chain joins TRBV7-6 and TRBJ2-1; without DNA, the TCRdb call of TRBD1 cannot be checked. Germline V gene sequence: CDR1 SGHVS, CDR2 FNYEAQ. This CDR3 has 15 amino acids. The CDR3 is CASSLRGHDSDEQFF. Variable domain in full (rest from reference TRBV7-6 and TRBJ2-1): GAGVSQSPRYKVTKRGQDVALRCDPISGHVSLYWYRQALGQGPEFLTYFNYEAQQDKSGLPNDRFSAERPEGSISTLTIQRTEQRDSAMYRCASSLRGHDSDEQFFGPGTRLTVL.

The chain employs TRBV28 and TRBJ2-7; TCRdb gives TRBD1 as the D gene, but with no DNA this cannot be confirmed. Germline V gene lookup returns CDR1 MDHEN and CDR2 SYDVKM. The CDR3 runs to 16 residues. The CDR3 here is CASSSPRGGRNYEQYF.

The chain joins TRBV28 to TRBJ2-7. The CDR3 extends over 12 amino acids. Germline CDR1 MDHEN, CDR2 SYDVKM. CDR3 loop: CASGEGSYEQYF.

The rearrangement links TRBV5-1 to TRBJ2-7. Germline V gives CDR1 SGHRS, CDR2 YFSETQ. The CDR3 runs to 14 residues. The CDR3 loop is CASAWTGNGDEQYF.

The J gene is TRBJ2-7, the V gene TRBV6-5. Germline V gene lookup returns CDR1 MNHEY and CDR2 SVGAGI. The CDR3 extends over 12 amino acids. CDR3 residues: CASRDFSYEQYF.

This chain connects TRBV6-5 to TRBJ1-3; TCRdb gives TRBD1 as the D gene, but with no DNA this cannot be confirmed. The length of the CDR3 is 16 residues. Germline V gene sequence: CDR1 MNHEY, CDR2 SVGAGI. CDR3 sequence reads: CASSPMIGQQGNTIYF.

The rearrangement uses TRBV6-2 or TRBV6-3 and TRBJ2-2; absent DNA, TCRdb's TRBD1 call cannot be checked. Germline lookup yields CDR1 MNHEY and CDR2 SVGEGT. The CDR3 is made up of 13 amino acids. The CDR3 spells CASRATETGELWF.

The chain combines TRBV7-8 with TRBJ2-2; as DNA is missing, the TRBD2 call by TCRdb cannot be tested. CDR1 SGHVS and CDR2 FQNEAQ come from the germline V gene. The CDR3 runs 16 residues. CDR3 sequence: CASSHLAGGATGELFF.

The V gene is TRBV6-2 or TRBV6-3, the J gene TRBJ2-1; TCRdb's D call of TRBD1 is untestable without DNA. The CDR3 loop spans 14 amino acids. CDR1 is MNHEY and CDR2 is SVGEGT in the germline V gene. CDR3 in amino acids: CASSTRGGLNEQFF.

The CDR3: CASSQASYRVDGADTQYF. V is TRBV12-3 or TRBV12-4 and J is TRBJ2-3; TCRdb's D gene call, TRBD1, goes unchecked for lack of DNA. This CDR3 has 18 amino acids.

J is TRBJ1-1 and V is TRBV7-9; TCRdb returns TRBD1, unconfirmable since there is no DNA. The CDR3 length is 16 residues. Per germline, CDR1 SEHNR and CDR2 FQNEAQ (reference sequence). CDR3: CASSLAPGTGDTEAFF.

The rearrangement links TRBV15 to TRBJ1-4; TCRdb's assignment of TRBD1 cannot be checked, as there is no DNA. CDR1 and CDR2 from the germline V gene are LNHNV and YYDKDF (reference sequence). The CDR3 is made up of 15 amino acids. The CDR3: CATSRVGGGNEKLFF.

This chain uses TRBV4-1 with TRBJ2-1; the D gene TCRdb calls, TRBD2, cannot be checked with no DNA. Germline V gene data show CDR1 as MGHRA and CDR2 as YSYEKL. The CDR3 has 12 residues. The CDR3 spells CASSLGSREQFF.

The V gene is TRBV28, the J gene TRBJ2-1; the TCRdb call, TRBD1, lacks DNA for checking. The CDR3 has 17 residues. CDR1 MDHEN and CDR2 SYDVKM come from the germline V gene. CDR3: CASSLWGSGQGHNEQFF.

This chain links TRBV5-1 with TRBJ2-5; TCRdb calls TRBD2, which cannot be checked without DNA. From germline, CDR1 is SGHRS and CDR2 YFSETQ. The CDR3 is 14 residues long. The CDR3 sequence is CASSPSGRQETQYF.

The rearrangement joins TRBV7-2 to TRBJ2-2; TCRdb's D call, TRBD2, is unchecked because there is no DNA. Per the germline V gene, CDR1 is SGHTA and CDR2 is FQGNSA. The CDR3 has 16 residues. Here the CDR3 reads CASSPFAGGYTGELFF. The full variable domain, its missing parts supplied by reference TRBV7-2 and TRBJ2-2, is GAGVSQSPSNKVTEKGKDVELRCDPISGHTALYWYRQSLGQGLEFLIYFQGNSAPDKSGLPSDRFSAERTGGSVSTLTIQRTQQEDSAVYLCASSPFAGGYTGELFFGEGSRLTVL.

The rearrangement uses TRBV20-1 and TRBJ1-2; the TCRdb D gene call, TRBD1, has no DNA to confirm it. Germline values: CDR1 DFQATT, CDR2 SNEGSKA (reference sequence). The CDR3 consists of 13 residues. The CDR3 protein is CSAAGQGEWGYTF.

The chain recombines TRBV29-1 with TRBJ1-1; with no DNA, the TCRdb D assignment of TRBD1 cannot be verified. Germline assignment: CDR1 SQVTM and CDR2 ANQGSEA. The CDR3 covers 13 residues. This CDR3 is CSILKGGNTEAFF. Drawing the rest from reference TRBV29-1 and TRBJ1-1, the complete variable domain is SAVISQKPSRDICQRGTSLTIQCQVDSQVTMMFWYRQQPGQSLTLIATANQGSEATYESGFVIDKFPISRPNLTFSTLTVSNMSPEDSSIYLCSILKGGNTEAFFGQGTRLTVV.

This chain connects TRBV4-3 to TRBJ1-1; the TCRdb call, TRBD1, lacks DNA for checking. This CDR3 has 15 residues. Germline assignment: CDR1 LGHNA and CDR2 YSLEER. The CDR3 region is CASSQDEGARIEAFF.